One and the same sample provided the 11 T cell receptor beta chains below, sequenced in a study of identical twins. One entry per CDR3 protein, called by TCRdb with MiXCR from the 5' RACE reads. The data contain about 200,000 distinct CDR3 sequences, roughly 10% of them seen just once; the ten biggest clones take up roughly 5%. Specimen: memory (CD45RO+) T cells sorted from blood. The receptor source for this set is a woman aged 18-29 years in good health.

The rearrangement links TRBV20-1 to TRBJ2-7, with 8 nucleotides matching TRBD2. The V gene end was trimmed by 6 bases and the J gene end by 3 bases; junction bases not matched to a gene: 10. Germline V gives CDR1 DFQATT, CDR2 SNEGSKA (reference sequence). The CDR3 contains 14 residues. CDR3 in amino acids: CSAETGLVNYEQYF. CDR3 sequence (DNA): TGCAGTGCAGAAACGGGACTAGTGAACTACGAGCAGTACTTC.

Concerning this clonotype: A read error may account for a junction end that differs from germline. This chain uses TRBV7-7 with TRBJ1-2, with 9 bases aligning to TRBD1. The CDR3 consists of 13 residues. Per germline, CDR1 SSHAT and CDR2 FNYEAQ (reference sequence). CDR3 region: CASSFHRGHGYTF. CDR3 DNA sequence: TGTGCTAGCAGCTTCCACAGGGGGCATGGCTACACCTTC.

The CDR3 DNA is TGCAGTGCTCCCCGGGACTCTAGAGGAGGCTACACCTTC. Encoded protein: CSAPRDSRGGYTF. This chain connects TRBV20-1 to TRBJ1-2, with D perhaps TRBD1 (5 bases). The CDR3 extends over 13 amino acids. CDR1 and CDR2 (germline): DFQATT, SNEGSKA (reference sequence). V gave up 5 bases and J gave up 8 bases, with 18 bases separating them.

There are many counts of this clonotype. J is TRBJ2-1 and V is TRBV5-1, with TRBD1 as a possible D gene (6 bases). This CDR3 spans 13 amino acids. V was trimmed by 4 bases and J by 7 bases, leaving 12 bases between them. Germline V gene data show CDR1 as SGHRS and CDR2 as YFSETQ. CDR3 sequence reads: CASSQQGRNEQFF. The CDR3 DNA sequence: TGCGCCAGCAGCCAACAGGGACGGAATGAGCAGTTCTTC.

This clonotype was recorded many times. This chain links TRBV25-1 with TRBJ2-3; no clear D. CDR1 is MGHDK, CDR2 SYGVNS, per germline. This CDR3 spans 17 amino acids. The V end was cut by 3 bases, the J end by 2 bases, with 18 bases between. In nucleotides, the CDR3 is TGTGCCAGCAGTGACTCTACTAAACTCCCTTCCACAGATACGCAGTATTTT. Protein product: CASSDSTKLPSTDTQYF.

The V and J genes are TRBV12-3 or TRBV12-4 and TRBJ2-2; the match to TRBD1 covers 12 bases. CDR3 size: 17 residues. Trimming at V came to 0 bases and at J to 5 bases, leaving 4 bases not matched to a gene. The CDR3 here is CASSLAGTGGWTGELFF. In nucleotides, the CDR3 is TGTGCCAGCAGTTTAGCCGGGACAGGGGGCTGGACCGGGGAGCTGTTTTTT.

This clonotype came up many times. J is TRBJ1-2 and V is TRBV12-3 or TRBV12-4, with 7 positions matching TRBD1. V was clipped by 6 bases and J by 8 bases; unmatched bases: 9. The CDR3 extends over 13 amino acids. CDR3 residues: CASSPDRMGGYTF. The DNA of the CDR3 is TGTGCCAGCAGCCCGGACAGGATGGGCGGCTACACCTTC.

This clonotype was counted between two and nine times. The rearrangement links TRBV3-1 to TRBJ2-7; 12 bases align to TRBD2. The CDR3 has 15 residues. Germline V gene lookup returns CDR1 LGHDT and CDR2 YNNKEL (reference sequence). The trim removed 4 bases at V and 7 bases at J, leaving 8 bases unmatched. CDR3 region: CASSPYRLAGEEQYF. The CDR3 region has the DNA TGTGCCAGCAGCCCTTACAGACTAGCGGGGGAGGAGCAGTACTTC.

As for this clonotype: The junction departs from germline at one end; a sequencing error may be responsible. This chain joins TRBV10-3 and TRBJ2-7; D gene unclear. This CDR3 comprises 13 residues. Germline V gives CDR1 ENHRY, CDR2 SYGVKD. CDR3 sequence (DNA): TGTGCCATCGGTGATCCGAAAACCTACGAGCAGTACTTC. Its protein product is CAIGDPKTYEQYF.

The rearrangement uses TRBV7-2 and TRBJ2-1; D is ambiguous. The germline V gene encodes CDR1 SGHTA and CDR2 FQGNSA. This CDR3 region has 15 residues. Trimming left V 5 bases short and J 0 bases short, with 11 bases between. The CDR3 nucleotides are TGTGCCAGCAGCCCACCCGGGTTCTCCTACAATGAGCAGTTCTTC. This gives the protein CASSPPGFSYNEQFF.

The chain has TRBV29-1 and TRBJ2-3; 7 positions agree with TRBD2. From germline, CDR1 is SQVTM and CDR2 ANQGSEA. This CDR3 is built from 13 residues. Unmatched junction bases numbered 5, after V lost 3 bases and J lost 5 bases. The CDR3 sequence: CSVDSGSGDTQYF. The CDR3 DNA reads as TGCAGCGTTGATAGCGGGTCGGGAGATACGCAGTATTTT.